This passage covers 10 T cell receptor beta chains from one sample sequenced in a study of OX40 agonist ivuxolimab in advanced cancers. Sequencing used immunoSEQ multiplex PCR; TCRdb keeps in-frame clones, though not all of them. The repertoire consists of under 40,000 clones, with around nine tenths occurring once and the leading ten covering roughly 32%. Here the sequenced sample was CD4+ or CD8+ T cells sorted from blood, taken in a trial of the OX40 agonist ivuxolimab. These receptors came from an adult with an advanced solid tumor such as melanoma, head and neck, liver or kidney cancer.

The V and J genes are TRBV7-6 and TRBJ2-1, with unresolved D. V was cut by 6 bases and J by 0 bases, with 9 bases left in between. The CDR3 extends over 14 amino acids. Germline V gene lookup returns CDR1 SGHVS and CDR2 FNYEAQ. The CDR3 loop is CASSHPDSYNEQFF. The CDR3 nucleotides read TGTGCCAGCAGTCACCCTGACTCCTACAATGAGCAGTTCTTC. Supplemented by reference TRBV7-6 and TRBJ2-1, the full variable domain reads GAGVSQSPRYKVTKRGQDVALRCDPISGHVSLYWYRQALGQGPEFLTYFNYEAQQDKSGLPNDRFSAERPEGSISTLTIQRTEQRDSAMYRCASSHPDSYNEQFFGPGTRLTVL.

The chain is built from TRBV7-3 and TRBJ2-5; 7 bases align to TRBD2. The germline gives CDR1 SGHTA, CDR2 FQGTGA. The V segment lost 5 bases and the J segment 5 bases; nucleotides outside the gene matches: 8. This CDR3 is built from 14 residues. The CDR3 reads CASSSGGSGETQYF. The CDR3 nucleotides are TGTGCCAGCAGCAGCGGTGGTAGCGGGGAGACCCAGTACTTC.

The chain links TRBV15 to TRBJ1-6; no definite D call. Trimming shortened V by 0 bases and J by 7 bases, and 10 bases separated the two germline ends. Germline lookup yields CDR1 LNHNV and CDR2 YYDKDF (reference sequence). The CDR3 extends over 15 amino acids. The CDR3 reads CATSRDLERNSPLHF. The DNA for the CDR3 is TGTGCCACCAGCAGAGACCTGGAGAGGAATTCACCCCTCCACTTT.

This clone turned up a few times. The chain recombines TRBV7-9 with TRBJ2-7; TRBD1 matches 11 bases. This CDR3 is 13 amino acids long. Germline-derived CDR1 and CDR2 are SEHNR and FQNEAQ (reference sequence). The trim removed 5 bases at V and 6 bases at J, leaving 3 bases unmatched. Here the CDR3 DNA reads TGTGCCAGCAGCACAGGGACAGGGGGCGAGCAGTACTTC. Protein: CASSTGTGGEQYF.

This clone appeared a single time. The chain has TRBV19 and TRBJ2-7; D ambiguous. Trimming shortened V by 2 bases and J by 2 bases, and 4 bases separated the two germline ends. The germline V gene has CDR1 LNHDA and CDR2 SQIVND (reference sequence). There are 12 residues in the CDR3. The CDR3 region is CASSISAYEQYF. The CDR3 DNA reads TGTGCCAGTAGTATATCAGCCTACGAGCAGTACTTC.

The chain employs TRBV27 and TRBJ2-1; D unresolved. This CDR3 region has 12 residues. Deletions cut 10 bases from V and 4 bases from J, with 11 bases between. CDR1 and CDR2 (germline): MNHEY, SMNVEV (reference sequence). The CDR3 DNA reads as TGTGCCACGACATGGGGATACAATGAGCAGTTCTTC. Translated, it gives CATTWGYNEQFF.

This chain uses TRBV7-9 with TRBJ2-1; D might be TRBD2 (5 bases). Per the germline V gene, CDR1 is SEHNR and CDR2 is FQNEAQ (reference sequence). Trimming stripped 5 bases from V and 9 bases from J, with 11 bases between. There are 12 residues in the CDR3. The CDR3 coding sequence is TGTGCCAGCAGCCCCTGGGAGCGTGAGCAGTTCTTC. Translated: CASSPWEREQFF.

The chain has TRBV15 and TRBJ2-1; D unresolved. CDR3 length equals 17 residues. Trimming took 3 bases from V and 5 from J, leaving 20 bases between them. Germline V gives CDR1 LNHNV, CDR2 YYDKDF (reference sequence). CDR3 in amino acids: CATSRSREVYRNNEQFF. The DNA of the CDR3 is TGTGCCACCAGCAGGAGCCGCGAGGTATACCGTAACAATGAGCAGTTCTTC.

V is TRBV6-5 and J is TRBJ2-3, with TRBD2 identical over 8 bases. There are 16 residues in the CDR3. From germline, CDR1 is MNHEY and CDR2 SVGAGI. V was clipped by 0 bases and J by 0 bases; unmatched bases: 2. The CDR3 DNA sequence: TGTGCCAGCAGTTACTCGACGGGGGGGAGCACAGATACGCAGTATTTT. This encodes CASSYSTGGSTDTQYF.

V usage is TRBV28 and J usage is TRBJ2-5; perhaps TRBD2 as D (5 bases). Germline V gene sequence: CDR1 MDHEN, CDR2 SYDVKM. V gave up 6 bases and J gave up 0 bases, with 11 bases separating them. This CDR3 is built from 14 residues. The DNA of the CDR3 is TGTGCCAGCAGAGGACTGCTGTACCAAGAGACCCAGTACTTC. Its translation: CASRGLLYQETQYF.